This TCR beta chain was recovered during a study of identifying expanded T cells in peripheral blood. CDR3 length equals 15 residues. Germline V gives CDR1 SEHNR, CDR2 FQNEAQ (reference sequence). The junction had 8 bases not matched to a gene; V was cut back by 6 bases and J by 3 bases. For this clone: Antigen unknown.

Whole-study results and caveats: Roughly two-week clone count variance significantly increased as total template count grew.

The method was immunoSEQ multiplex PCR; TCRdb's version includes in-frame clones alone and lacks a portion of them. The repertoire holds 75,000 to 95,000 clones, with 70% to 90% as singletons. The TCR sequence derives from a person aged 18 to 75 in good health. Sequencing used blood. J is TRBJ2-1 and V is TRBV7-9; 7 nucleotides agree with TRBD1. The CDR3 loop reads CASRRGDRVYNEQFF. The CDR3 bases are TGTGCCAGCAGGCGTGGGGACAGAGTCTACAATGAGCAGTTCTTC.